This T cell receptor (beta chain) emerged from a study of blood T cell repertoires in COVID-19. In the authors' workflow: Researchers report that nucleated cell counts were estimated from reference gene primer amplification. Assay used: immunoSEQ multiplex PCR; TCRdb lists only in-frame clones, some missing. V and J calls and clone size come straight from that table; D and trimming were deduced from the DNA. The repertoire consists of 250,000 or so clones, with 92% occurring once and the leading ten covering around 0.83%. Germline V gene lookup returns CDR1 SNHLY and CDR2 FYNNEI. Trimming took 6 bases from V and 4 from J, leaving 13 bases between them. The CDR3 is made up of 14 amino acids.

This chain links TRBV2 with TRBJ1-5, with D hard to call. Input material: peripheral blood. This receptor was obtained from a man aged 25-45 years with COVID-19, enrolled during active disease. The CDR3 DNA follows: TGTGCCAGCAGGCTGGCTATGAGGAATCAGCCCCAGCATTTT. Translation gives CASRLAMRNQPQHF. The whole variable domain, remainder taken from reference TRBV2 and TRBJ1-5, is EPEVTQTPSHQVTQMGQEVILRCVPISNHLYFYWYRQILGQKVEFLVSFYNNEISEKSEIFDDQFSVERPDGSNFTLKIRSTKLEDSAMYFCASRLAMRNQPQHFGDGTRLSIL.